The 20 T cell receptor beta chains below all came from one sample that was sequenced in a study of radiotherapy plus CTLA-4 blockade in lung cancer. Assay used: immunoSEQ multiplex PCR; TCRdb lists only in-frame clones, some missing. This sample has 90,000 to 95,000 clones; 83% occur once, and the top ten carry around 0.8%. The sample here was peripheral blood, taken from a patient treated with radiotherapy plus ipilimumab. These receptors originate from a human donor with non-small cell lung cancer who had stable disease on radiotherapy plus ipilimumab.

The chain uses TRBV25-1 and TRBJ2-6, with D possibly being TRBD1 or TRBD2 (5 bases each). This CDR3 has 16 residues. Trimming shortened V by 6 bases and J by 1 base, and 13 bases separated the two germline ends. CDR1 and CDR2 (germline): MGHDK, SYGVNS. CDR3 bases: TGTGCCAGCAGCGGGACCGGCTGGTCTGGGGCCAACGTCCTGACTTTC. It yields the protein CASSGTGWSGANVLTF.

The V gene is TRBV9, the J gene TRBJ2-4; TRBD1 matches at 7 bases. The CDR3 has 14 residues. V shed 6 bases and J 12 bases; nucleotides not matched to a gene: 15. The germline gives CDR1 SGDLS, CDR2 YYNGEE. This CDR3 reads CASTPGGTASNQYF. CDR3 in DNA: TGTGCCAGCACCCCAGGGGGTACAGCCTCCAATCAGTACTTC. Drawing the rest from reference TRBV9 and TRBJ2-4, the complete variable domain is DSGVTQTPKHLITATGQRVTLRCSPRSGDLSVYWYQQSLDQGLQFLIQYYNGEERAKGNILERFSAQQFPDLHSELNLSSLELGDSALYFCASTPGGTASNQYFGAGTRLSVL.

On this clone itself: The same CDR3 arises from other DNA sequences in this sample as well. This chain links TRBV6-1 with TRBJ2-7; no clear D gene. The CDR3 has 11 amino acids. Trimming pared 6 bases from V and 0 bases from J, leaving 3 bases between. Germline V gene lookup returns CDR1 MNHNS and CDR2 SASEGT. DNA of the CDR3: TGTGCCAGCAGCCACTCCTACGAGCAGTACTTC. Translating gives CASSHSYEQYF.

The CDR3 loop is CASKAPGSNEKLFF. The CDR3 DNA follows: TGTGCCAGCAAGGCTCCGGGGAGTAATGAAAAACTGTTTTTT. The chain employs TRBV2 and TRBJ1-4; D is uncertain. Germline CDR1 reads SNHLY; CDR2 reads FYNNEI. V lost 7 bases, J lost 4 bases, and 13 bases lay in between. There are 14 residues in the CDR3.

This clone has a handful of counts. This chain's CDR3 is CASSVEQGAYNEQFF. Here the CDR3 DNA reads TGTGCCAGCAGTGTAGAACAGGGAGCCTACAATGAGCAGTTCTTC. The chain is built from TRBV6-1 and TRBJ2-1; D may be TRBD1 (6 bases). The CDR3 has 15 amino acids. Trimming removed 4 bases from V and 2 bases from J, with 12 bases in between. Per the germline V gene, CDR1 is MNHNS and CDR2 is SASEGT.

The rearrangement uses TRBV7-2 and TRBJ2-7; TRBD1 is a possible D gene (6 bases). With 5 bases removed from V and 6 bases from J, the gap between germline ends came to 11 bases. Looked up from germline, CDR1 is SGHTA and CDR2 is FQGNSA. CDR3 size: 12 residues. The CDR3 coding sequence is TGTGCCAGCAGCGAAACAGGGTCCGAGCAGTACTTC. It is translated as CASSETGSEQYF.

V is TRBV4-1 and J is TRBJ2-3; the match to TRBD1 covers 8 bases. Germline assignment: CDR1 MGHRA and CDR2 YSYEKL. The CDR3 runs to 15 residues. The V gene end was trimmed by 4 bases and the J gene end by 4 bases; junction bases not matched to a gene: 7. As DNA, the CDR3 is TGCGCCAGCAGCCCACTCGGACAGGGTCCAGATACGCAGTATTTT. It yields the protein CASSPLGQGPDTQYF.

The chain carries TRBV28 and TRBJ1-6, with a possible D match to TRBD1 (5 bases). V shed 7 bases and J shed 3 bases, with 7 bases lying between them. From germline, CDR1 is MDHEN and CDR2 SYDVKM. CDR3 length: 13 residues. For the CDR3, the DNA is TGTGCCAGCACGGGGCACTATAATTCACCCCTCCACTTT. Its protein product is CASTGHYNSPLHF.

The chain uses TRBV19 and TRBJ2-3; D gene uncertain. Between the trimmed V and J ends, which lost 8 bases and 0 bases, there was a span of 12 bases. The germline V gene has CDR1 LNHDA and CDR2 SQIVND (reference sequence). CDR3 length: 14 residues. This chain's CDR3 is CASRGATSTDTQYF. The CDR3 nucleotides are TGTGCCAGTCGTGGCGCGACTAGCACAGATACGCAGTATTTT. Complete variable domain (other parts from reference TRBV19 and TRBJ2-3): DGGITQSPKYLFRKEGQNVTLSCEQNLNHDAMYWYRQDPGQGLRLIYYSQIVNDFQKGDIAEGYSVSREKKESFPLTVTSAQKNPTAFYLCASRGATSTDTQYFGPGTRLTVL.

Only one count was recorded for this clone. The rearrangement uses TRBV10-3 and TRBJ2-5; 7 bases line up with TRBD2. CDR1 and CDR2 (germline): ENHRY, SYGVKD. The CDR3 runs to 16 residues. The J segment lost 7 bases and the V segment lost 2 bases, leaving 13 bases of the junction unmatched. In nucleotides, the CDR3 is TGTGCCATCAGTGAGCGTAAGACGGAACCTAGCGGGACCCAGTACTTC. Amino acids: CAISERKTEPSGTQYF.

The genes are TRBV4-1 and TRBJ2-2; D call uncertain. V was cut by 1 base and J by 6 bases, with 3 bases left in between. Germline V gene lookup returns CDR1 MGHRA and CDR2 YSYEKL. CDR3 length: 12 amino acids. CDR3: CASSQVSGELFF. In DNA, the CDR3 is TGCGCCAGCAGCCAAGTGTCCGGGGAGCTGTTTTTT.

The CDR3 region is CASSLAPVNTEAFF. The CDR3 DNA reads TGTGCCAGCAGCTTGGCCCCCGTGAACACTGAAGCTTTCTTT. The rearrangement joins TRBV5-6 to TRBJ1-1; no firm D call. The ends were cut back, 0 bases at V and 0 bases at J, with 6 bases in the middle. The CDR3 has 14 amino acids. Germline CDR1 SGHDT, CDR2 YYEEEE.

CDR3 DNA: TGCGCCAGCAGCTTAAGCTCCTACGAGCAGTACTTC. Protein: CASSLSSYEQYF. V usage is TRBV5-1 and J usage is TRBJ2-5; the D is unclear. The tail of the sequence fits TRBJ2-7 better, so the J call may be wrong. The CDR3 has 12 amino acids. In germline, CDR1 is SGHRS, CDR2 YFSETQ.

The gene calls are TRBV27 and TRBJ2-5; no clear D. V was trimmed by 1 base and J by 0 bases, leaving 6 bases between them. The CDR3 has 14 amino acids. Per the germline V gene, CDR1 is MNHEY and CDR2 is SMNVEV (reference sequence). Written as DNA, the CDR3 is TGTGCCAGCAGTTTATATAGGGACCAAGAGACCCAGTACTTC. This gives the protein CASSLYRDQETQYF.

The V and J genes are TRBV5-1 and TRBJ1-5; the match to TRBD1 covers 12 bases. The CDR3 has 15 residues. The ends lost 3 bases at V and 4 bases at J; junction bases unmatched: 2. The germline V gene has CDR1 SGHRS and CDR2 YFSETQ. CDR3 nucleotide sequence: TGCGCCAGCAGCTCGGGACAGGGGGCGAATCAGCCCCAGCATTTT. Protein product: CASSSGQGANQPQHF. Full variable domain (missing parts from reference TRBV5-1 and TRBJ1-5): KAGVTQTPRYLIKTRGQQVTLSCSPISGHRSVSWYQQTPGQGLQFLFEYFSETQRNKGNFPGRFSGRQFSNSRSEMNVSTLELGDSALYLCASSSGQGANQPQHFGDGTRLSIL.

The V call is TRBV9, the J call TRBJ1-3; D remains ambiguous. CDR3 length: 15 residues. Germline V lookup: CDR1 SGDLS, CDR2 YYNGEE. V lost 5 bases and J 0 bases, leaving 12 bases between the germline ends. The CDR3 region is CASRLNPFSGNTIYF. The CDR3 nucleotides read TGTGCCAGCAGACTAAATCCCTTCTCTGGAAACACCATATATTTT.

The V and J genes are TRBV4-1 and TRBJ2-7, with TRBD1 matching 12 bases. The length of the CDR3 is 17 residues. Germline trimming cut 3 bases from V and 5 bases from J; bases unmatched to any gene: 11. Germline-derived CDR1 and CDR2 are MGHRA and YSYEKL. The DNA for the CDR3 is TGCGCCAGCAGCCAGTATGGGGACAGGGGGCGAGGGGACGAGCAGTACTTC. Its protein is CASSQYGDRGRGDEQYF.

This chain links TRBV28 with TRBJ2-1, with D possibly matching TRBD2 (6 bases). Deletions cut 8 bases from V and 2 bases from J, with 13 bases between. The CDR3 is made up of 14 amino acids. In germline, CDR1 is MDHEN, CDR2 SYDVKM. The CDR3 sequence: CASGYSGPYNEQFF. The CDR3 DNA sequence: TGTGCCAGCGGCTATAGCGGACCCTACAATGAGCAGTTCTTC.

This rearrangement joins TRBV6-6 to TRBJ2-5; TRBD1 agrees at 8 bases. The CDR3 contains 14 residues. Germline assignment: CDR1 MNHNY and CDR2 SVGAGI (reference sequence). V trimming: 2 bases; J trimming: 4 bases; junction bases outside the gene matches: 3. CDR3 bases: TGTGCCAGCAGTTACGACAGGGGCCGAGAGACCCAGTACTTC. It codes for CASSYDRGRETQYF.

This clone was picked up a small number of times. J is TRBJ1-3 and V is TRBV9, with D unresolved. Germline-derived CDR1 and CDR2 are SGDLS and YYNGEE. CDR3 length: 13 amino acids. V was clipped by 2 bases and J by 4 bases, with 7 bases between them. Written as DNA, the CDR3 is TGTGCCAGCAGCGTTGGAGAAGGAAACACCATATATTTT. Amino acid sequence: CASSVGEGNTIYF.